Listed below are T cell receptor beta chains from one sample, sequenced in a study of graft-versus-host responses after intestinal transplantation. Their target antigens are unknown. Some clones are missing from TCRdb's copy, which holds only in-frame ones; the method was immunoSEQ multiplex PCR. The sample yields over 100,000 clones, 85% to 95% seen once. The material sequenced was unstimulated CD8+ T cells sorted from spleen or lymph node cells, taken before intestinal transplant. All receptors derive from a human donor who received an intestinal transplant. Each CDR3 is given without its conserved first and last residue. A row's size may be missing; if present it is once, few, many or a size class.

v_call: TRBV4-1; clone_size: NA; cdr3_aa: ASSQAGFGGSQY
v_call: TRBV5-4; clone_size: NA; cdr3_aa: ASSLSSYEQY
v_call: TRBV2; clone_size: NA; cdr3_aa: ASSVGTGGDEQY
v_call: TRBV6-1; clone_size: once; cdr3_aa: ASETGGLAYNEQF
v_call: TRBV29-1; clone_size: NA; cdr3_aa: SVGSPGQSSQRGPNANEKLF
v_call: TRBV7-6; clone_size: NA; cdr3_aa: ASSLGTSAPYEQY
v_call: TRBV28; clone_size: NA; cdr3_aa: ASSFVPGANVLT
v_call: TRBV5-4; clone_size: NA; cdr3_aa: ASSSLGPRTGLDYGYT
v_call: TRBV9; clone_size: once; cdr3_aa: ASSVDGRDWYQETQY
v_call: TRBV4-1; clone_size: once; cdr3_aa: ASSLGQGSYEQY
v_call: TRBV11-2; clone_size: NA; cdr3_aa: ASSLSAASSYEQY
v_call: TRBV28; clone_size: NA; cdr3_aa: ATLGTTSGEQY
v_call: TRBV19; clone_size: NA; cdr3_aa: ASRKMARVSDT
v_call: TRBV6-1; clone_size: NA; cdr3_aa: ASSESQEAYNEQF
v_call: TRBV6-1; clone_size: NA; cdr3_aa: ASSEPRRGSAGELF
v_call: TRBV9; clone_size: NA; cdr3_aa: ASSSHRSSYEQY
v_call: TRBV9; clone_size: NA; cdr3_aa: ASSAGAAGSNQPQH
v_call: TRBV21-1; clone_size: NA; cdr3_aa: ASSVVVATVMQDTQY
v_call: TRBV28; clone_size: NA; cdr3_aa: ASSPTGTAEAF
v_call: TRBV6-5; clone_size: NA; cdr3_aa: ASSYGSGGDYEQY
v_call: TRBV20-1; clone_size: NA; cdr3_aa: SAPASNTIY
v_call: TRBV28; clone_size: NA; cdr3_aa: ASSPLGTGITGELF
v_call: TRBV29-1; clone_size: NA; cdr3_aa: SVEDNENTPRDTQY
v_call: TRBV13; clone_size: NA; cdr3_aa: ASSTRPTNEKLF
v_call: TRBV7-9; clone_size: NA; cdr3_aa: ASSLLGGRGTDTQY
v_call: TRBV4-1; clone_size: NA; cdr3_aa: ASSQGVYEQY
v_call: TRBV28; clone_size: NA; cdr3_aa: ASSLFPLAATYEQY
v_call: TRBV4-1; clone_size: NA; cdr3_aa: ASSQDPGLGYEQY
v_call: TRBV5-6; clone_size: NA; cdr3_aa: ASSLTVSYNEQF
v_call: TRBV21-1; clone_size: once; cdr3_aa: ASSKIYGRNPNTGELF
v_call: TRBV9; clone_size: NA; cdr3_aa: ASSVEAKWDEQY
v_call: TRBV27; clone_size: NA; cdr3_aa: ASSLSAREETQY
v_call: TRBV7-9; clone_size: NA; cdr3_aa: ASSLYADEQY
v_call: TRBV6-1; clone_size: NA; cdr3_aa: ASSKAPYEQY
v_call: TRBV27; clone_size: NA; cdr3_aa: ASSFDSSYEQY
v_call: TRBV5-4; clone_size: NA; cdr3_aa: ASSLSLGTVYNEQF
v_call: TRBV5-1; clone_size: NA; cdr3_aa: ASSLVSRTPYGYT
v_call: TRBV30; clone_size: NA; cdr3_aa: AWSVQGNQPQH
v_call: TRBV4-3; clone_size: NA; cdr3_aa: ASSQGVGAMNQPQH
v_call: TRBV4-3; clone_size: NA; cdr3_aa: ASSLYGGSPLGEQY
v_call: TRBV4-1; clone_size: NA; cdr3_aa: ASSQRRGKTQY
v_call: TRBV10-2; clone_size: NA; cdr3_aa: ASRHPSVEQF
v_call: TRBV7-6; clone_size: NA; cdr3_aa: ASSLRDREATEAF
v_call: TRBV6-6; clone_size: NA; cdr3_aa: ASSYPSNEQY
v_call: TRBV27; clone_size: NA; cdr3_aa: ASSRPNPGGADTQY
v_call: TRBV25-1; clone_size: NA; cdr3_aa: ASSGNYYEQY
v_call: TRBV18; clone_size: NA; cdr3_aa: ASSPGQGANGYT
v_call: TRBV20-1; clone_size: NA; cdr3_aa: SARQGYEQY
v_call: TRBV4-3; clone_size: NA; cdr3_aa: ASSQEVGGSYEQY
v_call: TRBV6-1; clone_size: few; cdr3_aa: ASSELAGGYNEQF
v_call: TRBV28; clone_size: NA; cdr3_aa: ASSDKTGGGSYEQY